The 20 T cell receptor beta chains below were found in one sample sequenced in a study of blood T cells in healthy people across ages (dated by TCRdb to between 2015 and 2016). The method behind the library was 5' RACE. The sequencer was an Illumina HiSeq 2500. A second 7 to 11 cycle PCR used a sample-barcoded 5' primer and a J-beta primer mix. The public sequencing data were trimmed at Q25 with fastp and processed into clonotypes with MiXCR by TCRdb, which kept only in-frame beta chains. Rows with one shared CDR3 protein collapse into an entry with the most common genes and DNA. Counted in this sample were 750,000 to 950,000 distinct CDR3 sequences; around 29% of them appeared once. Roughly 10% of the sample lies in the top ten. These data are also associated with another study on T cells of mothers and their children.

Sequenced input: blood. Receptor source: a woman aged 40 to 49 in good health.

The V and J genes are TRBV20-1 and TRBJ2-3, with D perhaps matching TRBD2 (6 bases). The CDR3 contains 18 residues. V was shortened by 0 bases and J by 3 bases, with 22 bases between the two germline ends. Germline V gene sequence: CDR1 DFQATT, CDR2 SNEGSKA (reference sequence). CDR3 in DNA: TGCAGTGCTAGAGATCTCGAAGAACGGGAGCGGTCGACAGATACGCAGTATTTT. This codes for CSARDLEERERSTDTQYF.

This rearrangement joins TRBV20-1 to TRBJ1-5; a possible D gene is TRBD1 (6 bases). V lost 3 bases to trimming and J lost 0 bases, with 12 bases between them. The length of the CDR3 is 15 residues. CDR1 and CDR2 (germline): DFQATT, SNEGSKA (reference sequence). CDR3 loop: CSASGGGNSNQPQHF. The CDR3 bases are TGCAGTGCTAGTGGCGGGGGCAATAGCAATCAGCCCCAGCATTTT.

This chain connects TRBV4-3 to TRBJ2-2; no clear D. Germline CDR1 is LGHNA and CDR2 is YSLEER. V lost 4 bases to trimming and J lost 1 base, with 10 bases between them. The CDR3 extends over 15 amino acids. The CDR3 region is CASSRTAVNTGELFF. Here the CDR3 DNA reads TGCGCCAGCAGCCGGACGGCAGTGAACACCGGGGAGCTGTTTTTT.

This chain joins TRBV5-1 and TRBJ2-3; 15 bases are a match to TRBD2. J lost 0 bases, V lost 4 bases, and 6 bases had no gene match. Germline V gives CDR1 SGHRS, CDR2 YFSETQ. This CDR3 has 18 residues. In nucleotides, the CDR3 is TGCGCCAGCAGCCCGGGACTAGCGGGGGGTTATAGCACAGATACGCAGTATTTT. Encoded protein: CASSPGLAGGYSTDTQYF.

This clonotype was seen only a few times. This chain links TRBV20-1 with TRBJ2-7; D possibly corresponds to TRBD1 (6 bases). Trimming pared 5 bases from V and 3 bases from J, leaving 14 bases between. Germline CDR1 and CDR2: DFQATT and SNEGSKA (reference sequence). The CDR3 is 13 residues long. CDR3 loop: CSAQRTDLYEQYF. The CDR3, as DNA: TGCAGTGCTCAACGGACAGACCTCTACGAGCAGTACTTC.

This clonotype was detected only once. This rearrangement joins TRBV7-2 to TRBJ2-4, with D unclear. The CDR3 is 13 amino acids. Deletions cut 3 bases from V and 0 bases from J, with 3 bases between. Per germline, CDR1 SGHTA and CDR2 FQGNSA. CDR3 DNA sequence: TGTGCCAGCAGCTTCAGAGCCAAAAACATTCAGTACTTC. As protein: CASSFRAKNIQYF.

V usage is TRBV6-6 and J usage is TRBJ1-2; D gene ambiguous. Germline V CDR1 and CDR2: MNHNY, SVGAGI (reference sequence). Deletions cut 6 bases from V and 5 bases from J, with 13 bases between. CDR3 length: 13 residues. The CDR3: CASSRQTAYGYTF. In DNA form, the CDR3 reads TGTGCCAGCAGCCGCCAAACGGCGTATGGCTACACCTTC.

This clonotype showed up many times. This sequence joins TRBV5-5 and TRBJ2-5; TRBD2 might be the D (5 bases). V dropped 0 bases and J dropped 9 bases, with 12 bases sitting between them. This CDR3 spans 13 amino acids. Germline V gene lookup returns CDR1 SGHKS and CDR2 YYEKEE (reference sequence). CDR3 nucleotides: TGTGCCAGCAGCTTGGGAATAGTCGGGGCCCAGTACTTC. It translates to CASSLGIVGAQYF. Drawing the rest from reference TRBV5-5 and TRBJ2-5, the complete variable domain is DAGVTQSPTHLIKTRGQQVTLRCSPISGHKSVSWYQQVLGQGPQFIFQYYEKEERGRGNFPDRFSARQFPNYSSELNVNALLLGDSALYLCASSLGIVGAQYFGPGTRLLVL.

CDR3 bases: TGTGCCAGTAGTATAGGGAGGGGCGTAGGGACTGAAGCTTTCTTT. Its protein product is CASSIGRGVGTEAFF. The chain uses TRBV19 and TRBJ1-1, with D maybe TRBD1 (5 bases). Germline loops: CDR1 LNHDA, CDR2 SQIVND (reference sequence). Trimming took 1 base from V and 5 from J, leaving 14 bases between them. There are 15 residues in the CDR3.

In its sample, this clonotype was seen a few times. CDR3 region: CASSLAPGSTDTQYF. CDR3 in DNA: TGCGCCAGCAGCCTGGCCCCGGGGAGCACAGATACGCAGTATTTT. The chain couples TRBV5-1 to TRBJ2-3; possible D gene TRBD2, 5 bases. The CDR3 has 15 amino acids. Looked up from germline, CDR1 is SGHRS and CDR2 is YFSETQ. V shed 4 bases and J shed 0 bases, with 12 bases lying between them.

In its sample, this clonotype was seen a few times. The chain is built from TRBV5-1 and TRBJ1-4; D perhaps matches TRBD1 (5 bases). The length of the CDR3 is 15 residues. Trimming shortened V by 0 bases and J by 6 bases, and 12 bases separated the two germline ends. Germline V gives CDR1 SGHRS, CDR2 YFSETQ. CDR3 bases: TGCGCCAGCAGCTTGGACCCGGGGCGGGATGAAAAACTGTTTTTT. Protein: CASSLDPGRDEKLFF.

This clonotype was detected ten times or more. The rearrangement joins TRBV28 to TRBJ2-7; 8 bases align to TRBD1. The ends lost 7 bases at V and 1 base at J; junction bases unmatched: 6. The CDR3 is 14 residues long. Germline V gene lookup returns CDR1 MDHEN and CDR2 SYDVKM. As DNA, the CDR3 is TGTGCCAGCATTAGCAGGGGGCAATCCTACGAGCAGTACTTC. Its translation: CASISRGQSYEQYF.

This rearrangement joins TRBV28 to TRBJ2-7; TRBD1 aligns across 9 bases. The CDR3 runs to 16 residues. With 5 bases clipped from V and 5 bases from J, the junction kept 13 bases outside the gene matches. The germline gives CDR1 MDHEN, CDR2 SYDVKM. The CDR3 spells CASSASGTGNFNEQYF. CDR3 DNA: TGTGCCAGCAGTGCCTCCGGGACAGGGAATTTCAACGAGCAGTACTTC.

This clonotype came up once. The V and J genes are TRBV7-2 and TRBJ2-7; 8 nucleotides agree with TRBD1. Looked up from germline, CDR1 is SGHTA and CDR2 is FQGNSA. The CDR3 is 17 residues long. The junction had 12 bases not matched to a gene; V was cut back by 5 bases and J by 0 bases. CDR3 coding DNA: TGTGCCAGCAGCCCAGCGATACTACAGGGGGTCTCCTACGAGCAGTACTTC. Encoded protein: CASSPAILQGVSYEQYF.

There are a few counts of this clonotype. This chain connects TRBV4-2 to TRBJ2-4; the D gene is possibly TRBD2 (5 bases). V was cut by 1 base and J by 13 bases, with 11 bases left in between. The germline V gene encodes CDR1 LGHNA and CDR2 YNFKEQ. The CDR3 runs 12 residues. The CDR3 coding sequence is TGTGCCAGCAGCCAAGGGGGAGTAGAGCAGTACTTC. It translates to CASSQGGVEQYF.

This clonotype was detected many times. The V and J genes are TRBV12-3 or TRBV12-4 and TRBJ1-2; D uncertain. V was cut by 6 bases and J by 2 bases, with 10 bases left in between. CDR3 size: 13 residues. The CDR3 here is CASSSSGNYGYTF. The CDR3 coding sequence is TGTGCCAGCAGCTCCTCGGGGAACTATGGCTACACCTTC.

V and J are TRBV5-6 and TRBJ1-1; D is possibly TRBD1 (5 bases). This CDR3 region has 14 residues. Trimming took off 4 bases at V and 0 bases at J, with 10 bases between the two ends. Germline V gene data show CDR1 as SGHDT and CDR2 as YYEEEE. In nucleotides, the CDR3 is TGTGCCAGCAGCGGGGGGGTTGTGAACACTGAAGCTTTCTTT. It translates to CASSGGVVNTEAFF.

This chain links TRBV13 with TRBJ2-3; 7 bases map to TRBD2. CDR3 size: 14 residues. Germline values: CDR1 PRHDT, CDR2 FYEKMQ (reference sequence). The junction had 3 bases not matched to a gene; V was cut back by 5 bases and J by 1 base. This CDR3 is CASSARGGTDTQYF. Written as DNA, the CDR3 is TGTGCCAGCAGCGCACGGGGGGGCACAGATACGCAGTATTTT.

At least ten counts were recorded for this clonotype. The chain has TRBV12-3 or TRBV12-4 and TRBJ2-7; D unresolved. The CDR3 covers 13 residues. The V and J ends lost 8 bases and 2 bases respectively, with 13 bases between them. The CDR3 bases are TGTGCCAGCCGACTGGACGGAACCTACGAGCAGTACTTC. Its protein product is CASRLDGTYEQYF.

The chain employs TRBV9 and TRBJ2-1, with 12 bases that match TRBD2. This CDR3 has 17 amino acids. Germline V gene lookup returns CDR1 SGDLS and CDR2 YYNGEE. Trimming took 0 bases from V and 4 from J; bases not matched to a gene: 5. As DNA, the CDR3 is TGTGCCAGCAGCGTAGGCCCTGGACTAGCGGGGTACAATGAGCAGTTCTTC. Residues: CASSVGPGLAGYNEQFF. Based on the CDR3 plus reference TRBV9 and TRBJ2-1, the full variable domain is DSGVTQTPKHLITATGQRVTLRCSPRSGDLSVYWYQQSLDQGLQFLIQYYNGEERAKGNILERFSAQQFPDLHSELNLSSLELGDSALYFCASSVGPGLAGYNEQFFGPGTRLTVL.